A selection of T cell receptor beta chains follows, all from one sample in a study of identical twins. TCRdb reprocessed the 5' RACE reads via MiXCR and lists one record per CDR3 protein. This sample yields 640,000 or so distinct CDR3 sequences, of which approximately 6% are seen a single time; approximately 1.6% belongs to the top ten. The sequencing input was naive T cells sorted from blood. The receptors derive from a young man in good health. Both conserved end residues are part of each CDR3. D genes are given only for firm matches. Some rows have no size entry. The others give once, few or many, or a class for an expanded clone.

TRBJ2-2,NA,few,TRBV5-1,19,CASSAPSGRSMPNTGELFF,TGCGCCAGCAGCGCACCTTCTGGGCGGTCCATGCCGAACACCGGGGAGCTGTTTTTT
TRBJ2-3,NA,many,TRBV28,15,CASVSQVFGTDTQYF,TGTGCCAGCGTTAGTCAGGTATTTGGCACAGATACGCAGTATTTT
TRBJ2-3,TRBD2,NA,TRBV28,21,CASSRGRNIGLAGSGTDTQYF,TGTGCCAGCAGTCGTGGACGGAATATAGGACTAGCGGGGTCTGGCACAGATACGCAGTATTTT
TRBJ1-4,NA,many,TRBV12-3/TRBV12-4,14,CASSLSVFGEKLFF,TGTGCCAGCAGTTTGAGTGTGTTCGGCGAAAAACTGTTTTTT
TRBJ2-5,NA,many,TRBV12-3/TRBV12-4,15,CASSLQGNRRETQYF,TGTGCCAGCAGTTTACAGGGGAATCGGAGAGAGACCCAGTACTTC
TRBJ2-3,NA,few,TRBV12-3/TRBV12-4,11,CASRAVNTQYF,TGTGCCAGCAGGGCGGTGAATACGCAGTATTTT
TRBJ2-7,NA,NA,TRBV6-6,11,CASSYNGEQYF,TGTGCCAGCAGTTACAATGGCGAGCAGTACTTC
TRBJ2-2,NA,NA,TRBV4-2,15,CASSQAALNTGELFF,TGTGCCAGCAGCCAAGCAGCCCTAAACACCGGGGAGCTGTTTTTT
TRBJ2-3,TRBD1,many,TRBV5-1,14,CASSSRQGADTQYF,TGCGCCAGCAGCTCCCGACAGGGTGCAGATACGCAGTATTTT
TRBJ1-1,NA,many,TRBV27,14,CASSLQGAGGEAFF,TGTGCCAGCAGTTTACAGGGTGCGGGTGGTGAAGCTTTCTTT
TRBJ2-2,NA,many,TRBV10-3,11,CAISASGELFF,TGTGCCATCAGTGCTTCCGGGGAGCTGTTTTTT
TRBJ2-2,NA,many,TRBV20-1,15,CSASGTLTNTGELFF,TGCAGTGCTAGCGGGACCCTAACGAACACCGGGGAGCTGTTTTTT
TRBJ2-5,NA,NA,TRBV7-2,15,CASSLGLASQETQYF,TGTGCCAGCAGCTTAGGCCTAGCGAGCCAAGAGACCCAGTACTTC
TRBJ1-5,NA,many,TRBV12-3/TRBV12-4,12,CASSAIRQPQHF,TGTGCCAGCAGTGCGATAAGACAGCCCCAGCATTTT
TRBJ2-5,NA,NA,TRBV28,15,CASSLWTAAQETQYF,TGTGCCAGCAGTTTATGGACAGCCGCTCAAGAGACCCAGTACTTC
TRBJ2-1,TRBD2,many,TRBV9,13,CASSGTSVREQFF,TGTGCCAGCAGCGGGACTAGTGTCCGTGAGCAGTTCTTC
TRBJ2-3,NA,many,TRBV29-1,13,CSVVGDPFDTQYF,TGCAGCGTTGTTGGGGACCCTTTTGATACGCAGTATTTT
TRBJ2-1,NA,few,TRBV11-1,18,CASSLGALVLERWNEQFF,TGTGCCAGCAGCTTAGGGGCCTTAGTTCTGGAGCGATGGAATGAGCAGTTCTTC
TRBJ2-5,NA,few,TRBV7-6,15,CASSSRPSEGETQYF,TGTGCCAGCAGCTCCCGGCCGAGCGAGGGAGAGACCCAGTACTTC
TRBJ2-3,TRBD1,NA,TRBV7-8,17,CASSLLPKGAHPDTQYF,TGTGCCAGCAGCTTACTCCCCAAGGGGGCGCATCCAGATACGCAGTATTTT
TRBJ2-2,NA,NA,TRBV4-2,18,CASSQDSRGVSNTGELFF,TGTGCCAGCAGCCAAGATTCTCGAGGGGTCTCGAACACCGGGGAGCTGTTTTTT
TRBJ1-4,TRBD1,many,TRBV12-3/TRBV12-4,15,CASSPVGTENEKLFF,TGTGCCAGCAGCCCGGTCGGGACAGAAAATGAAAAACTGTTTTTT
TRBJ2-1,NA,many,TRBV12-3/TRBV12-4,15,CASSPFGRRGDEQFF,TGTGCCAGCAGCCCCTTCGGGCGGAGAGGGGATGAGCAGTTCTTC
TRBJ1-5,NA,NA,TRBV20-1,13,CSASTNSNQPQHF,TGCAGTGCTAGCACCAATAGCAATCAGCCCCAGCATTTT
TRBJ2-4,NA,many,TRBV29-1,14,CSASEGPAKNIQYF,TGCAGCGCCTCCGAGGGCCCGGCCAAAAACATTCAGTACTTC
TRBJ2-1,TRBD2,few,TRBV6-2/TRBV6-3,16,CASSYVAGGPVNEQFF,TGTGCCAGCAGTTATGTTGCGGGAGGGCCAGTCAATGAGCAGTTCTTC
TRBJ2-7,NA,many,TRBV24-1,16,CATSDPGTSTGEEQYF,TGTGCCACCAGTGATCCAGGGACCTCAACGGGGGAGGAGCAGTACTTC
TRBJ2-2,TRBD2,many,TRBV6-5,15,CASSYTGLATGELFF,TGTGCCAGCAGTTATACGGGACTAGCGACCGGGGAGCTGTTTTTT
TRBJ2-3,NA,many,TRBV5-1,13,CASTRESTDTQYF,TGCGCCAGCACGCGAGAGAGCACAGATACGCAGTATTTT
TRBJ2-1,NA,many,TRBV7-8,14,CASSFGYQDNEQFF,TGTGCCAGCAGCTTCGGGTATCAGGACAATGAGCAGTTCTTC
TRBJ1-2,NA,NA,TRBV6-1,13,CASSLNTYYGYTF,TGTGCCAGCAGTCTCAACACCTACTATGGCTACACCTTC
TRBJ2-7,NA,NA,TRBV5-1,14,CASSLVADTYEQYF,TGCGCCAGCAGCTTGGTGGCAGATACCTACGAGCAGTACTTC
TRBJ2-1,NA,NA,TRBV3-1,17,CASSQESSGSSYNEQFF,TGTGCCAGCAGCCAAGAAAGTTCCGGGAGCTCCTACAATGAGCAGTTCTTC
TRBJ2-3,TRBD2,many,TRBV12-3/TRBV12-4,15,CASSWGAGGPDTQYF,TGTGCCAGCAGTTGGGGAGCGGGAGGGCCAGATACGCAGTATTTT
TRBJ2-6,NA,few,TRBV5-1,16,CASSGAAYSGANVLTF,TGCGCCAGCAGCGGGGCAGCCTACTCTGGGGCCAACGTCCTGACTTTC
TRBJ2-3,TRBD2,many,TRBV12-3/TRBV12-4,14,CASSSAGGIDTQYF,TGTGCCAGCAGTTCCGCGGGAGGCATAGATACGCAGTATTTT
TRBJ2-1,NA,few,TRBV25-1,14,CASTSGASGNEQFF,TGTGCCAGCACCTCTGGGGCCTCCGGGAATGAGCAGTTCTTC
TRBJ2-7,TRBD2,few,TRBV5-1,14,CASSLGGGRGEQYF,TGCGCCAGCAGCTTGGGCGGGGGGCGCGGGGAGCAGTACTTC
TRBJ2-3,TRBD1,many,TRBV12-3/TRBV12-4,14,CASRGTGRTDTQYF,TGTGCCAGCAGGGGGACAGGGAGGACAGATACGCAGTATTTT
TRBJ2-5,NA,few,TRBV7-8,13,CASRQRVQETQYF,TGTGCCAGCAGACAAAGGGTACAAGAGACCCAGTACTTC
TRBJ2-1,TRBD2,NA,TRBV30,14,CACHGLASVNEQFF,TGTGCCTGCCATGGACTAGCGAGTGTAAATGAGCAGTTCTTC
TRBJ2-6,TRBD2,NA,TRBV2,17,CASFDEAGTAGANVLTF,TGTGCCAGCTTCGACGAAGCGGGAACCGCCGGGGCCAACGTCCTGACTTTC
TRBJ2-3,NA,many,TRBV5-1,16,CASSLDGGFYTDTQYF,TGCGCCAGCAGCTTGGATGGGGGATTCTACACAGATACGCAGTATTTT